A selection of T cell receptor beta chains follows, all from one sample in a study of PD-L1 blockade in urothelial cancer. The method was immunoSEQ multiplex PCR; TCRdb's version includes in-frame clones alone and lacks a portion of them. The sample lists around 46,000 clones; about four fifths were seen once. Specimen: PBMCs, collected around atezolizumab (anti-PD-L1) treatment. The receptor set was obtained from a man aged 55-75 years with urothelial cancer. The CDR3 runs from the conserved cysteine through the conserved F or W. D genes are given only for firm matches. Not all rows give a size; the values are once, few, many and, for expanded clones, a class.

>.|TRBV7-9|TRBJ2-5|TRBD1
TGTGCCAGCAGCAAGGACAGGGGGTTGGAAGAGACCCAGTACTTC
CASSKDRGLEETQYF
>once|TRBV28|TRBJ1-3|.
TGTGCCAGCAGTTTACAGGGGAGTAGAAACACCATATATTTT
CASSLQGSRNTIYF
>.|TRBV7-2|TRBJ1-3|TRBD1
TGTGCCAGCAGCTTAGTACAGGGGGCTGGAAACACCATATATTTT
CASSLVQGAGNTIYF
>.|TRBV6-1|TRBJ2-7|TRBD2
TGTGCCAGCAGTGTCGAGCGGGGCTCCTACGAGCAGTACTTC
CASSVERGSYEQYF
>.|TRBV7-2|TRBJ1-2|.
TGTGCCAGCAGCTTAGCAGGGGCGAAGGGCTACACCTTC
CASSLAGAKGYTF
>.|TRBV7-6|TRBJ2-1|.
TGTGCCAGCAGCTTGAAAGTGGTCGGCTCCTACAATGAGCAGTTCTTC
CASSLKVVGSYNEQFF
>.|TRBV2|TRBJ2-7|TRBD1
TGTGCCAGCAGTGAAGTGAGGGACAGCTCCTACGAGCAGTACTTC
CASSEVRDSSYEQYF
>.|TRBV9|TRBJ1-2|.
TGTGCCAGCAGCTCCTGGGCGGGCAGCGGCTACACCTTC
CASSSWAGSGYTF
>.|TRBV28|TRBJ2-1|.
TGTGCCAGCAGTTTAGGTACGACTAGAATCAATGAGCAGTTCTTC
CASSLGTTRINEQFF
>.|TRBV5-1|TRBJ1-2|TRBD1
TGCGCCAGCAGCTCAGAACAGGGGGGGGTTCTCTATGGCTACACCTTC
CASSSEQGGVLYGYTF
>.|TRBV6-1|TRBJ2-7|TRBD1
TGTGCCAGCAGACCGGGACAGTTCTACGAGCAGTACTTC
CASRPGQFYEQYF
>.|TRBV4-1|TRBJ2-7|TRBD1
TGCGCCAGCAGCCACCGCAGACAGGGGTCCTACGAGCAGTACTTC
CASSHRRQGSYEQYF
>.|TRBV7-7|TRBJ2-2|.
TGTGCTAGCAGCTTGGGGGGGAACACCGGGGAGCTGTTTTTT
CASSLGGNTGELFF
>.|TRBV9|TRBJ2-7|.
TGTGCCAGCAGCGTAGGGGGCGGAGTAACCGCCTACGAGCAGTACTTC
CASSVGGGVTAYEQYF
>.|TRBV18|TRBJ1-5|.
TGTGCCAGCTCACTCCTTCAGGTATACAATCAGCCCCAGCATTTT
CASSLLQVYNQPQHF
>.|TRBV6-1|TRBJ2-3|TRBD1
TGTGCCAGCAGTGGGTACAGGGGGCCTGGAACAGATACGCAGTATTTT
CASSGYRGPGTDTQYF
>.|TRBV15|TRBJ2-7|.
TGTGCCACCAGCAGGGCCGACGGAAGACATTACTACGAGCAGTACTTC
CATSRADGRHYYEQYF
>.|TRBV5-4|TRBJ2-1|TRBD2
TGTGCCAGCAGCTTTAGCGGGGGAGGTAATGAGCAGTTCTTC
CASSFSGGGNEQFF
>.|TRBV6-5|TRBJ1-1|TRBD1
TGTGCCAGTACACAGGGGAGGAAGACTGAAGCTTTCTTT
CASTQGRKTEAFF
>.|TRBV5-1|TRBJ2-1|TRBD1
TGCGCCAGCAGCTCCTCCGGGACAGGGAGGGTGTTGTCCTACAATGAGCAGTTCTTC
CASSSSGTGRVLSYNEQFF
>few|TRBV18|TRBJ2-7|.
TGTGCCAGCTCACCCAGACAGGCGAGCCCCTACGAGCAGTACTTC
CASSPRQASPYEQYF
>once|TRBV7-6|TRBJ2-3|.
TGTGCCAGCAGCTTTGGCAGCAGGGGAGGCACAGATACGCAGTATTTT
CASSFGSRGGTDTQYF
>.|TRBV27|TRBJ2-1|TRBD1
TGTGCCAGCTCTACCTACCGGGACAGGGCAAACAATGAGCAGTTCTTC
CASSTYRDRANNEQFF
>.|TRBV6-5|TRBJ1-1|.
TGTGCCAGCAGTTCCCTGGGCCCGAACACTGAAGCTTTCTTT
CASSSLGPNTEAFF
>.|TRBV19|TRBJ2-7|TRBD1
TGTGCCAGTAGCTCCTCCGGGACAGCAATCTACGAGCAGTACTTC
CASSSSGTAIYEQYF
>few|TRBV28|TRBJ2-7|TRBD2
TGTGCCAGCAGTTTATATAAGCATCTCGGGACTAGCGGCACCTACGAGCAGTACTTC
CASSLYKHLGTSGTYEQYF
>.|TRBV9|TRBJ2-1|.
TGTGCCAGCAGCGTAACCTTAACGGTTTCCTCCTACAATGAGCAGTTCTTC
CASSVTLTVSSYNEQFF
>many|TRBV5-4|TRBJ2-2|TRBD2
TGTGCCAGCAGCTTGGCGGGGCGGGGGGTGAACACCGGGGAGCTGTTTTTT
CASSLAGRGVNTGELFF
>.|TRBV19|TRBJ2-4|TRBD1
TGTGCCAGTAGTAGAGGGGACAGGGTGGAAAACATTCAGTACTTC
CASSRGDRVENIQYF
>.|TRBV28|TRBJ2-1|TRBD2
TGTGCCAGCGACCGGGGGACTATGTGGGGTGAGCAGTTCTTC
CASDRGTMWGEQFF
>few|TRBV11-3|TRBJ1-1|TRBD1
TGTGCCAGCAGCCAGACAGGGGGTAGCACTGAAGCTTTCTTT
CASSQTGGSTEAFF
>.|TRBV5-6|TRBJ2-3|.
TGTGCCAGCAGCCGGGACTCACGCACAGATACGCAGTATTTT
CASSRDSRTDTQYF
>.|TRBV7-9|TRBJ2-3|.
TGTGCCAGCAGCCTACGGTTTGGGGGAGGTGTCGCAGATACGCAGTATTTT
CASSLRFGGGVADTQYF
>.|TRBV5-6|TRBJ1-2|TRBD1
TGTGCCAGCAGCCCGCCAGGACAGGGTGCCTATGGCTACACCTTC
CASSPPGQGAYGYTF
>.|TRBV6-6|TRBJ1-5|.
TGTGCCAGCAGTTACTCGGGCAGCAATCAGCCCCAGCATTTT
CASSYSGSNQPQHF
>.|TRBV25-1|TRBJ1-3|.
TGTGCCAGCAGTGGAACAGGCTCTGGAAACACCATATATTTT
CASSGTGSGNTIYF
>once|TRBV7-8|TRBJ2-2|.
TGTGCCAGCAGCTTAACATCCGGGGAGCTGTTTTTT
CASSLTSGELFF
>.|TRBV28|TRBJ2-1|TRBD2
TGTGCCAGCAGCAGGAGCGGGGGGCTGGACAATGAGCAGTTCTTC
CASSRSGGLDNEQFF
>.|TRBV18|TRBJ2-3|.
TGTGCCAGCTCACTAGGGGCGGGGACAGATACGCAGTATTTT
CASSLGAGTDTQYF
>.|TRBV4-2|TRBJ2-2|TRBD2
TGTGCCAGCAGCCCCCGGGGGGGAGAAGTCACCGGGGAGCTGTTTTTT
CASSPRGGEVTGELFF
>once|TRBV4-1|TRBJ2-1|TRBD2
TGCGCCAGCAGCCAAGAACCATTAGCGGGAGGTTTATCCTACAATGAGCAGTTCTTC
CASSQEPLAGGLSYNEQFF
>.|TRBV2|TRBJ1-4|.
TGTGCCAGCACTAGGACAGCCTCTACAACTAATGAAAAACTGTTTTTT
CASTRTASTTNEKLFF
>once|TRBV5-1|TRBJ2-7|.
TGCGCCAGCAGCTTGGCCCGCCAGGGGGGCCCCTACGAGCAGTACTTC
CASSLARQGGPYEQYF
>.|TRBV7-2|TRBJ1-5|.
TGTGCCAGCAGTCGATACAGGGAACAGCCCCAGCATTTT
CASSRYREQPQHF
>few|TRBV9|TRBJ2-1|.
TGTGCCAGCAGCCTAACTAGACTCCGGAATGAGCAGTTCTTC
CASSLTRLRNEQFF
>.|TRBV4-2|TRBJ1-2|.
TGTGCCAGCAGCCAAGATCTCGCGACAGCGAACTATGGCTACACCTTC
CASSQDLATANYGYTF
>few|TRBV6-1|TRBJ1-5|TRBD1
TGTGCCAGCGAGACAGGGGGCCACCAGCCCCAGCATTTT
CASETGGHQPQHF
>.|TRBV29-1|TRBJ2-5|TRBD1
TGCAGCGTTTCCAGGGGGCAAGAGACCCAGTACTTC
CSVSRGQETQYF
>many|TRBV5-1|TRBJ2-1|TRBD2
TGCGCCAGCAGCTTGGCCGCGAGGACTAGCGGGAGTGAGCAGTTCTTC
CASSLAARTSGSEQFF
>.|TRBV15|TRBJ2-2|TRBD2
TGTGCCACCAGCATTACTAGCGCGAACACCGGGGAGCTGTTTTTT
CATSITSANTGELFF
>.|TRBV6-1|TRBJ2-3|TRBD1
TGTGCCAGCAGCCGGGACAGGGGGCGCACAGATACGCAGTATTTT
CASSRDRGRTDTQYF
>.|TRBV2|TRBJ1-5|.
TGTGCCAGCACGGGGGAGAGTGTCCAGCCCCAGCATTTT
CASTGESVQPQHF
>.|TRBV21-1|TRBJ1-1|.
TGTGCCAGCAGCCACAGGGGGACGAACACTGAAGCTTTCTTT
CASSHRGTNTEAFF
>once|TRBV9|TRBJ2-1|TRBD2
TGTGCCAGCAGCCCCTACACGAATTTAGCGGGAGGGCCGGGGAATGAGCAGTTCTTC
CASSPYTNLAGGPGNEQFF
>.|TRBV10-3|TRBJ2-1|TRBD1
TGTGCCATCAGTGACATATTACAGGGGCACTGGAATGAGCAGTTCTTC
CAISDILQGHWNEQFF
>.|TRBV10-3|TRBJ1-6|TRBD1
TGTGCCATCAGGGACCGAGCTGGACAGGTGAATAATTCACCCCTCCACTTT
CAIRDRAGQVNNSPLHF